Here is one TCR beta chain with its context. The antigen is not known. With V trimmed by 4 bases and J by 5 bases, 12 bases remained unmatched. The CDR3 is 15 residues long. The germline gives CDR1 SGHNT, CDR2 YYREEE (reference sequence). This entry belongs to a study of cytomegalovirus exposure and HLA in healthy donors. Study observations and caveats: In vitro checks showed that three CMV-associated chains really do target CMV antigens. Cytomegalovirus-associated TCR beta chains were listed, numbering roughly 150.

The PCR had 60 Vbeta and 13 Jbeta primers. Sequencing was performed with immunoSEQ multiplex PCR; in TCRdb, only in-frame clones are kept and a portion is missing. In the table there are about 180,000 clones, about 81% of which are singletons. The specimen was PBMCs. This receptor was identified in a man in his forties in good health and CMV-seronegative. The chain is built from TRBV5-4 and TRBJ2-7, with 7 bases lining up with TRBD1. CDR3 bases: TGTGCCAGCAGCGGCCGACAGGGATATCAGAACGAGCAGTACTTC. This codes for CASSGRQGYQNEQYF. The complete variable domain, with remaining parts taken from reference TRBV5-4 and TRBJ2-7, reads ETGVTQSPTHLIKTRGQQVTLRCSSQSGHNTVSWYQQALGQGPQFIFQYYREEENGRGNFPPRFSGLQFPNYSSELNVNALELDDSALYLCASSGRQGYQNEQYFGPGTRLTVT.